This record covers a single T cell receptor (beta chain). No antigen is known for it. Conventional CD4 T cells were sorted as CD4+CD127+ cells. This sample stems from a study of B cell selection in AIRE deficiency. The length of the CDR3 is 14 residues. Germline V gives CDR1 MGHRA, CDR2 YSYEKL. The V end lost 3 bases, the J end lost 4 bases, and 10 bases lay between the germline ends. Assay used: immunoSEQ multiplex PCR; TCRdb lists only in-frame clones, some missing. The sample consists of tens of thousands of clones, roughly 98% of them appearing once. Findings and caveats of the study: Shorter CDR3s marked shared Treg sequences, biased toward few non-templated insertions. Tconv and Treg cells from AIRE-deficient patients resembled healthy donors in TCRBV usage, CDR3 length and diversity.

The chain links TRBV4-1 to TRBJ2-1; D is perhaps TRBD2 (5 bases). The origin of this receptor is a human donor with AIRE deficiency. The sequencing sample was made of conventional CD4+ T cells sorted from PBMCs. The DNA for the CDR3 is TGCGCCAGCAGCCAGCTAACTAGTTACAATGAGCAGTTCTTC. Protein sequence: CASSQLTSYNEQFF.